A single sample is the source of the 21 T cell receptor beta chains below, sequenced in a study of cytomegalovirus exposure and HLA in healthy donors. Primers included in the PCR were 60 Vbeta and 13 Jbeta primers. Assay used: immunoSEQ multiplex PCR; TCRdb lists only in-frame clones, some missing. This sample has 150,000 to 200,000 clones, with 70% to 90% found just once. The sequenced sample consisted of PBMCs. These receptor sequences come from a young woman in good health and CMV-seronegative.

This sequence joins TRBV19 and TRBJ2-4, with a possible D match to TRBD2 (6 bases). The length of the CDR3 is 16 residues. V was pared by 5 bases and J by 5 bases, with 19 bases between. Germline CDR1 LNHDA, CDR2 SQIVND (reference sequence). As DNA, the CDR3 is TGTGCCAGTAGTCCCGGTCCCGGGAGCCCCCAAAACATTCAGTACTTC. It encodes CASSPGPGSPQNIQYF.

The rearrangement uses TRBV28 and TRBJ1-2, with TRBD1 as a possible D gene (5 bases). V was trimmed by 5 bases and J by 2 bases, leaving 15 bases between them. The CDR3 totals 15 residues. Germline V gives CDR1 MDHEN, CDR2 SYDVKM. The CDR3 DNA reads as TGTGCCAGCAGTCGCGACTTGACAGCGAACTATGGCTACACCTTC. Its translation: CASSRDLTANYGYTF.

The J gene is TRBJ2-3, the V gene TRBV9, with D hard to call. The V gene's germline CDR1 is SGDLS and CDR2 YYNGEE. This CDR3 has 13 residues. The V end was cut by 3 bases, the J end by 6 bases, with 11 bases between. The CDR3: CASSGSLRDTQYF. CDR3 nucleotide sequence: TGTGCCAGCAGCGGATCCCTCAGGGATACGCAGTATTTT.

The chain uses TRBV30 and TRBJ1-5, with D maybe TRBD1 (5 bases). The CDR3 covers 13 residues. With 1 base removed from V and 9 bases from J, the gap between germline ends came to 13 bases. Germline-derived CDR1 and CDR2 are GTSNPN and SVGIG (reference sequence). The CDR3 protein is CAWSAGWMRPQHF. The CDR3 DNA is TGTGCCTGGAGTGCAGGGTGGATGAGGCCCCAGCATTTT.

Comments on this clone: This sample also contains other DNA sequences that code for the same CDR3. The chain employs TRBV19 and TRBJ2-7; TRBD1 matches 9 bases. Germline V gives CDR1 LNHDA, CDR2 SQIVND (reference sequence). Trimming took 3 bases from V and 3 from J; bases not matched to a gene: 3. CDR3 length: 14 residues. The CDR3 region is CASSIGTGNYEQYF. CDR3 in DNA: TGTGCCAGTAGTATTGGGACAGGGAACTACGAGCAGTACTTC.

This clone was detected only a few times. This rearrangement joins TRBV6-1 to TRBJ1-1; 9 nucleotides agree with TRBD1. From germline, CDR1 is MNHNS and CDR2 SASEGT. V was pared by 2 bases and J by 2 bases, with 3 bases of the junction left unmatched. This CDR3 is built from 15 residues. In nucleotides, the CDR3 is TGTGCCAGCAGTGAAAGGACAGGGGAAAACACTGAAGCTTTCTTT. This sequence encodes CASSERTGENTEAFF.

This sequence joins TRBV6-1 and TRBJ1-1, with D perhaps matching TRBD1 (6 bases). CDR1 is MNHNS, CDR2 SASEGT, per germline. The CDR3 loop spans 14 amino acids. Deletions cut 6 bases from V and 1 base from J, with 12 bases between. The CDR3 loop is CASRTGRRNTEAFF. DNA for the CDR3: TGTGCCAGCAGGACAGGACGGAGGAACACTGAAGCTTTCTTT.

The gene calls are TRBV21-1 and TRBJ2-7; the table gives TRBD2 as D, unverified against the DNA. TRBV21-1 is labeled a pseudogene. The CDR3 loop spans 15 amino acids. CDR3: CASSKDAPGTGEQYF. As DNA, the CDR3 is TGTGCCAGCAGCAAAGATGCCCCGGGGACTGGGGAGCAGTACTTC.

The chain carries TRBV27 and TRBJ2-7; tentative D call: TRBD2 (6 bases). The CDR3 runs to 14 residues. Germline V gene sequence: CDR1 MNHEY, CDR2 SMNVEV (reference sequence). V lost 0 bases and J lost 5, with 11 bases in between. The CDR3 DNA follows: TGTGCCAGCAGTTTATCGGGGGGTATCCACGAGCAGTACTTC. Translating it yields CASSLSGGIHEQYF.

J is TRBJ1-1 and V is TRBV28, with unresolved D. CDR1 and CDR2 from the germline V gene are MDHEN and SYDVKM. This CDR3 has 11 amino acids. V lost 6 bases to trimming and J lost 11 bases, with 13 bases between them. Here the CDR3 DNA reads TGTGCCAGCAGATCCTTAACGGTGGCTTTCTTT. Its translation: CASRSLTVAFF.

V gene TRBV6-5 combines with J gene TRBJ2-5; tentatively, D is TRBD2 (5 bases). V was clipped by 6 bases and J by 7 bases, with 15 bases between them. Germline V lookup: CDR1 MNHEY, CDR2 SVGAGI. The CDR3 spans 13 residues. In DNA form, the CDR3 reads TGTGCCAGCAGCTTAGTCCAGAGCGGGACCCAGTACTTC. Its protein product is CASSLVQSGTQYF.

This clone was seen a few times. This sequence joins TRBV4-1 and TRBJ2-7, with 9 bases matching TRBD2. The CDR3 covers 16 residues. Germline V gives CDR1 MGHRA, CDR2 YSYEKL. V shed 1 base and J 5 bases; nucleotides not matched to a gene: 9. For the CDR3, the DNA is TGCGCCAGCAGCCAAGTAGGTAGCGGGGGTGCCCACGAGCAGTACTTC. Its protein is CASSQVGSGGAHEQYF.

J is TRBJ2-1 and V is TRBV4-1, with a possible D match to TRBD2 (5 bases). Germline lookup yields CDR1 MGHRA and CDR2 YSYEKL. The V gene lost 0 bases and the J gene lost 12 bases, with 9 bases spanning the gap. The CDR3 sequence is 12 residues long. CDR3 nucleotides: TGCGCCAGCAGCCAAGATACAGCGGCGCAGTTCTTC. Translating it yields CASSQDTAAQFF.

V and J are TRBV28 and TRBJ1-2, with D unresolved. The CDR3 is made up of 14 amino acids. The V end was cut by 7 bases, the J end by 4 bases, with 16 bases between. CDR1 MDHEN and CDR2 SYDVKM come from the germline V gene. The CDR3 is CASTQEGVRYGYTF. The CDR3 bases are TGTGCCAGCACCCAAGAGGGAGTACGCTATGGCTACACCTTC.

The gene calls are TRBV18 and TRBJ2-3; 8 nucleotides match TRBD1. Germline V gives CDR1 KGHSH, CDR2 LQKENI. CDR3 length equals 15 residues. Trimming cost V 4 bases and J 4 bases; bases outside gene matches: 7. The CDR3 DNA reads TGTGCCAGCTCACAGACAGGGGTATGGGCAGATACGCAGTATTTT. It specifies CASSQTGVWADTQYF.

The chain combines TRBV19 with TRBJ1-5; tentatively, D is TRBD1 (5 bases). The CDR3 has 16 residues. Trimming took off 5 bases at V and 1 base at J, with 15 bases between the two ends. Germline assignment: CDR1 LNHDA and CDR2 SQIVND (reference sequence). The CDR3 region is CASSPRKEGSNQPQHF. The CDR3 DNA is TGTGCCAGTAGTCCCAGGAAGGAGGGGAGCAATCAGCCCCAGCATTTT.

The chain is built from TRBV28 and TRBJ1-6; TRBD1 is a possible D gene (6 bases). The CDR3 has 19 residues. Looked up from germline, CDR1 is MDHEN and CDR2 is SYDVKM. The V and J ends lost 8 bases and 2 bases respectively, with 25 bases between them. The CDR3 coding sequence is TGTGCCAGCGGGGCCCCCGGGACATCCATAGGGCCCTATAATTCACCCCTCCACTTT. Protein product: CASGAPGTSIGPYNSPLHF.

In DNA form, the CDR3 reads TGCAGCGTTGTGGGGGGACAGGCAAAATCCTACGAGCAGTACTTC. This encodes CSVVGGQAKSYEQYF. V is TRBV29-1 and J is TRBJ2-5; 8 bases are a match to TRBD1. Near its end, the DNA agrees better with TRBJ2-7, so the J call may be wrong. In germline, CDR1 is SQVTM, CDR2 ANQGSEA. The CDR3 has 15 amino acids.

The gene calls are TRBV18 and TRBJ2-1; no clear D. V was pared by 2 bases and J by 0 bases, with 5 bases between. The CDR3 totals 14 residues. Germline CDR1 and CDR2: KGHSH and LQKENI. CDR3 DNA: TGTGCCAGCTCACCAGTCGGCTCCTACAATGAGCAGTTCTTC. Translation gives CASSPVGSYNEQFF.

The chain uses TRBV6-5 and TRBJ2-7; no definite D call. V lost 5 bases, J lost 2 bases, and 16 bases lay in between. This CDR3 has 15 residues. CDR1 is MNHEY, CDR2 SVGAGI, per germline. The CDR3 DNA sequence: TGTGCCAGCAGTATCTCCCCTGGGCCTCCCTACGAGCAGTACTTC. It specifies CASSISPGPPYEQYF.

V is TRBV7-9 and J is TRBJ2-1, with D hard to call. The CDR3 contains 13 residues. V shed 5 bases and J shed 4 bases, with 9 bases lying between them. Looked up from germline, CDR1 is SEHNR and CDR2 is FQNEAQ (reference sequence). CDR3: CASSLWSYNEQFF. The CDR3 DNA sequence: TGTGCCAGCAGCCTATGGAGTTACAATGAGCAGTTCTTC.